The T cell receptor (beta chain) described here comes from a study of T cells in Graves' hyperthyroidism and ophthalmopathy. Amplification yielded TCR beta CDR3 regions, with RNA transcripts as the source. With the HTBI primer set, the TCR CDR3 went through a first round of RT-PCR. Each CDR3 protein is one row after TCRdb ran MiXCR on the multiplex PCR reads. The table includes fewer than 750,000 distinct CDR3 sequences, roughly 46% detected once. The germline V and J ends were trimmed by 6 bases and 5 bases, with 11 bases remaining between them. Per the germline V gene, CDR1 is SQVTM and CDR2 is ANQGSEA. The CDR3 spans 12 residues. This clonotype was picked up many times.

This TCR was sampled from a woman younger than 30 with Graves' hyperthyroidism. This sequence joins TRBV29-1 and TRBJ2-1, with D maybe TRBD2 (5 bases). The specimen was peripheral blood or thyroid tissue (not recorded which). DNA of the CDR3: TGCAGCGTCATCCCCGGGAACAATGAGCAGTTCTTC. As protein: CSVIPGNNEQFF.